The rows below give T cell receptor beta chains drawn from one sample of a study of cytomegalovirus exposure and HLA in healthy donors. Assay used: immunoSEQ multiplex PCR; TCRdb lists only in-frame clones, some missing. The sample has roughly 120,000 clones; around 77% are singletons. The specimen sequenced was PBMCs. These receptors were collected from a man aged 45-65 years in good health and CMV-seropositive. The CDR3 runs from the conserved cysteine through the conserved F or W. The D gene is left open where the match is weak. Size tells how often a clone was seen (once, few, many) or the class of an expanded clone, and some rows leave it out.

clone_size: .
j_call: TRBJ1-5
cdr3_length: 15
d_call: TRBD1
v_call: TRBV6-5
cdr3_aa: CASRSQGGSNQPQHF

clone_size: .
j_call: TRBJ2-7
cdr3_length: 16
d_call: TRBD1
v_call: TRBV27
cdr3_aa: CASSPPRGQGANEQYF

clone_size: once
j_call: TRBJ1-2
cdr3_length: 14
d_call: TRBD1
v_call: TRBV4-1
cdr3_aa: CASSQRTGVSGYTF

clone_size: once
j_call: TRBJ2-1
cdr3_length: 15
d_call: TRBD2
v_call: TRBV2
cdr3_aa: CASSSGTSSYNEQFF

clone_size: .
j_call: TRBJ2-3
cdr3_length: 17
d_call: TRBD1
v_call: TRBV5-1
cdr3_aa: CASSLEDRGYFTDTQYF

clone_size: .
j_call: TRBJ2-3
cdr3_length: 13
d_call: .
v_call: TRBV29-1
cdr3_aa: CSVEIQGTDTQYF

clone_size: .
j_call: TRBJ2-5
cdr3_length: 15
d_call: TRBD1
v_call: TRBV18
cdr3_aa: CASSKDRGQDETQYF

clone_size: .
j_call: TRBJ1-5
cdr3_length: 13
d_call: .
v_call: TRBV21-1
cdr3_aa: CASSKALNQPQHF

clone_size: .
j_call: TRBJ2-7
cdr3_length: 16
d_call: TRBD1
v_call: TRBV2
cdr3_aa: CASSEKGTASSYEQYF

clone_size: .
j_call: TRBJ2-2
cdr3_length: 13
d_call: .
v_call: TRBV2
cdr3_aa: CASSGWGLGELFF

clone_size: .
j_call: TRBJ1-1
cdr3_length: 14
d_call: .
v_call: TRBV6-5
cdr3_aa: CASSNLGAWTEAFF

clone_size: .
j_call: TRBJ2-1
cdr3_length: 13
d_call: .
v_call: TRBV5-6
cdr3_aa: CASSLRTYNEQFF

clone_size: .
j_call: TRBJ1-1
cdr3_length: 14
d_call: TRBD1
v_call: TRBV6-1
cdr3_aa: CASSELWTGSEAFF

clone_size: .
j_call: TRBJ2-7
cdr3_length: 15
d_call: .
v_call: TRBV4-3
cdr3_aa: CASSQGPSLSYEQYF

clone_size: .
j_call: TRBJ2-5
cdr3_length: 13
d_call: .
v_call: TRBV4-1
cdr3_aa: CASSSKVGETQYF

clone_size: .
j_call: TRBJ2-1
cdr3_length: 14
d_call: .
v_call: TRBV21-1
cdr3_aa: CASSKALGGVDQFF

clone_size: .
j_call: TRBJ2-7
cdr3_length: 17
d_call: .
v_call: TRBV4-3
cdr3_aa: CASSPTLETGFFYEQYF

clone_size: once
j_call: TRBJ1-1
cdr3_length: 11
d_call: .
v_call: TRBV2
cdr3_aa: CASTALRGAFF

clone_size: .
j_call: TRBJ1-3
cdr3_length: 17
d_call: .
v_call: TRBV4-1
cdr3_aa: CASSQEELVTSGNTIYF

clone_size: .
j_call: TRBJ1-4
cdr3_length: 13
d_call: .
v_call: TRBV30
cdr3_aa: CAWGSQPNEKLFF

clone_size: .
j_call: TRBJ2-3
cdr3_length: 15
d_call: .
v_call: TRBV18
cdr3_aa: CASSPLGQSTDTQYF

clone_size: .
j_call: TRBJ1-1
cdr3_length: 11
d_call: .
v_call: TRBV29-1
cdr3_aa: CSVIRDTEAFF

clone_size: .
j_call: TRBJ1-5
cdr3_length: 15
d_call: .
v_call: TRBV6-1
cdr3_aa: CASSNGVRGNQPQHF

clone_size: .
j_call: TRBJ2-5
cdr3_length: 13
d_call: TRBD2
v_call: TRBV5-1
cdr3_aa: CASSLLAGETQYF

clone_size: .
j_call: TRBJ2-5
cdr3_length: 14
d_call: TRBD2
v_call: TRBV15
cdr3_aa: CATGPGGGQETQYF

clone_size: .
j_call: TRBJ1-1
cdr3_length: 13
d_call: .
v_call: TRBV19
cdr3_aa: CANPKGVGDEAFF